Each of the 21 T cell receptor beta chains below was sequenced from the same sample in a study of cytomegalovirus exposure and HLA in healthy donors. PCR was performed using 60 Vbeta and 13 Jbeta primers. Sequencing was performed with immunoSEQ multiplex PCR; in TCRdb, only in-frame clones are kept and a portion is missing. The sample has over 80,000 clones, approximately 85% seen once. Sequenced input: PBMCs. The receptor set was obtained from a man aged 25 to 45 in good health and CMV-seropositive.

The chain employs TRBV30 and TRBJ1-4; D gene unclear. The CDR3 is made up of 14 amino acids. From germline, CDR1 is GTSNPN and CDR2 SVGIG (reference sequence). Trimming took off 0 bases at V and 7 bases at J, with 12 bases between the two ends. The CDR3 region is CAWSVSVVVEKLFF. The CDR3 bases are TGTGCCTGGAGTGTGTCAGTGGTTGTTGAAAAACTGTTTTTT.

The chain has TRBV4-1 and TRBJ2-7, with 13 nucleotides matching TRBD2. V gave up 3 bases and J gave up 2 bases; unmatched junction bases: 7. CDR1 MGHRA and CDR2 YSYEKL come from the germline V gene. This CDR3 has 17 residues. CDR3 in amino acids: CASSQELAGGYAYEQYF. CDR3 in DNA: TGCGCCAGCAGCCAGGAACTAGCGGGAGGGTACGCCTACGAGCAGTACTTC.

This clone was observed a handful of times. This chain joins TRBV25-1 and TRBJ1-5, with D possibly being TRBD1 (6 bases). V lost 2 bases to trimming and J lost 3 bases, with 11 bases between them. This CDR3 contains 15 residues. In germline, CDR1 is MGHDK, CDR2 SYGVNS. In nucleotides, the CDR3 is TGTGCCAGCAGTGAAGTGGGGGCGCCCAATCAGCCCCAGCATTTT. Its translation: CASSEVGAPNQPQHF.

Turning to this clone: The junction shows a germline mismatch at one end, possibly a read error. The genes are TRBV7-9 and TRBJ1-5; D uncertain. This CDR3 is built from 12 residues. CDR1 is SEHNR, CDR2 FQNEAQ, per germline (reference sequence). The DNA of the CDR3 is TGTTCCAGCAGCTTAGCTGGTACATCCCAGCATTTT. Amino acid sequence: CSSSLAGTSQHF.

The chain links TRBV30 to TRBJ2-1; TRBD1 matches at 7 bases. With 5 bases clipped from V and 5 bases from J, the junction kept 15 bases outside the gene matches. The CDR3 runs to 16 residues. Germline V CDR1 and CDR2: GTSNPN, SVGIG (reference sequence). The CDR3 here is CAWDGTDKNMDNEQFF. DNA for the CDR3: TGTGCCTGGGATGGGACAGACAAAAATATGGACAATGAGCAGTTCTTC.

The chain has TRBV10-3 and TRBJ2-7; D remains unclear. From germline, CDR1 is ENHRY and CDR2 SYGVKD. V gave up 0 bases and J gave up 2 bases, with 11 bases separating them. This CDR3 is 15 amino acids long. Written as DNA, the CDR3 is TGTGCCATCAGTGAGTCGGGTAGCCAGCCCTACGAGCAGTACTTC. Translation gives CAISESGSQPYEQYF.

A few counts support this clone. The gene calls are TRBV19 and TRBJ1-5; 7 bases line up with TRBD1. Germline lookup yields CDR1 LNHDA and CDR2 SQIVND (reference sequence). J was trimmed by 4 bases and V by 1 base; bases with no gene match: 1. The CDR3 contains 14 residues. The CDR3 protein is CASSIGTGNQPQHF. The CDR3 DNA is TGTGCCAGTAGTATAGGGACAGGAAATCAGCCCCAGCATTTT.

Details on this clone: The junction shows a germline mismatch at one end, possibly a read error. V usage is TRBV7-9 and J usage is TRBJ2-5; D gene uncertain. Germline CDR1 is SEHNR and CDR2 is FQNEAQ (reference sequence). CDR3 length equals 15 residues. CDR3 protein: CSSSLARLEQETQYF. CDR3 bases: TGTTCCAGCAGCTTAGCTCGGTTAGAGCAAGAGACCCAGTACTTC.

This chain connects TRBV14 to TRBJ1-3, with D possibly matching TRBD1 (5 bases). Germline lookup yields CDR1 SGHDN and CDR2 FVKESK. V dropped 4 bases and J dropped 0 bases, with 13 bases sitting between them. This CDR3 region has 16 residues. The DNA for the CDR3 is TGTGCCAGCAGCCTTTTGGGACTCGTCTCTGGAAACACCATATATTTT. Protein product: CASSLLGLVSGNTIYF.

The chain couples TRBV5-1 to TRBJ1-2; 12 bases fit TRBD1. Germline loops: CDR1 SGHRS, CDR2 YFSETQ. V lost 4 bases and J lost 7; bases outside the gene matches: 8. The length of the CDR3 is 15 residues. CDR3 residues: CASSPSGQGAFGYTF. The CDR3 nucleotides read TGCGCCAGCAGCCCGTCGGGACAGGGGGCGTTTGGCTACACCTTC.

The chain's CDR3 is CASSYPTLTGRYEQYF. In nucleotides, the CDR3 is TGTGCCAGCAGTTACCCCACTTTGACAGGGCGCTACGAGCAGTACTTC. V gene TRBV6-6 combines with J gene TRBJ2-7, with TRBD1 matching 7 bases. The CDR3 is 16 residues long. V dropped 2 bases and J dropped 3; count of bases not matched to a gene: 10. Germline V CDR1 and CDR2: MNHNY, SVGAGI (reference sequence).

The chain employs TRBV11-2 and TRBJ2-7, with TRBD2 identical over 12 bases. Trimming took 5 bases from V and 2 from J; bases not matched to a gene: 13. This CDR3 comprises 18 residues. Germline CDR1 is SGHAT and CDR2 is FQNNGV. The CDR3 reads CASSPAAQTSGSTYEQYF. CDR3 in DNA: TGTGCCAGCAGCCCAGCGGCCCAGACTAGCGGGAGTACCTACGAGCAGTACTTC. The variable domain in full, completed from reference TRBV11-2 and TRBJ2-7, reads EAGVAQSPRYKIIEKRQSVAFWCNPISGHATLYWYQQILGQGPKLLIQFQNNGVVDDSQLPKDRFSAERLKGVDSTLKIQPAKLEDSAVYLCASSPAAQTSGSTYEQYFGPGTRLTVT.

The V gene is TRBV6-5, the J gene TRBJ2-4; D not certain. This CDR3 spans 11 amino acids. Trimming took 10 bases from V and 6 from J, leaving 10 bases between them. Germline V gene sequence: CDR1 MNHEY, CDR2 SVGAGI. DNA for the CDR3: TGTGCCACCGAGGAGCGAAACATTCAGTACTTC. It specifies CATEERNIQYF.

V usage is TRBV10-2 and J usage is TRBJ2-3, with 9 positions matching TRBD2. CDR3 length: 15 residues. V lost 5 bases and J lost 0; bases outside the gene matches: 3. Germline-derived CDR1 and CDR2 are WSHSY and SAAADI. This chain's CDR3 is CASSRLAASTDTQYF. The CDR3 DNA sequence: TGCGCCAGCAGTCGACTAGCGGCTAGCACAGATACGCAGTATTTT.

This sequence joins TRBV6-4 and TRBJ2-1; D gene unclear. Trimming cost V 5 bases and J 6 bases, with 8 bases left between them. The germline V gene encodes CDR1 MRHNA and CDR2 SNTAGT. The CDR3 has 12 residues. In nucleotides, the CDR3 is TGTGCCAGCAGTTCCCTAAGCAATGAGCAGTTCTTC. Amino acids: CASSSLSNEQFF.

The chain joins TRBV19 to TRBJ1-6, with TRBD1 matching 7 bases. CDR3 length equals 18 residues. V lost 5 bases and J lost 7; bases outside the gene matches: 17. Germline V gives CDR1 LNHDA, CDR2 SQIVND (reference sequence). CDR3 amino acids: CASSVTGQPAMGNSPLHF. In nucleotides, the CDR3 is TGTGCCAGTAGTGTGACGGGACAGCCGGCGATGGGGAATTCACCCCTCCACTTT.

In this sample, this clone turned up once. The chain uses TRBV29-1 and TRBJ1-2; TRBD1 might be the D (5 bases). Germline CDR1 is SQVTM and CDR2 is ANQGSEA. V gave up 7 bases and J gave up 1 base, with 7 bases separating them. The CDR3 spans 11 residues. Here the CDR3 reads CSGDSNYGYTF. The CDR3, as DNA: TGCAGCGGCGACAGTAACTATGGCTACACCTTC. The variable domain in full, with the rest retrieved from reference TRBV29-1 and TRBJ1-2, is SAVISQKPSRDICQRGTSLTIQCQVDSQVTMMFWYRQQPGQSLTLIATANQGSEATYESGFVIDKFPISRPNLTFSTLTVSNMSPEDSSIYLCSGDSNYGYTFGSGTRLTVV.

The V call is TRBV21-1, the J call TRBJ1-5; the table's D call TRBD1 went unverified against the DNA. TRBV21-1 is a documented pseudogene. The CDR3 loop spans 13 amino acids. As DNA, the CDR3 is TGTGCCAGATTACAGGGGACGGATCAGCCCCAGCATTTT. As protein: CARLQGTDQPQHF.

This chain uses TRBV6-1 with TRBJ1-1; possibly TRBD1 for D (5 bases). The V gene's germline CDR1 is MNHNS and CDR2 SASEGT. The CDR3 contains 14 residues. V gave up 6 bases and J gave up 6 bases, with 17 bases separating them. The CDR3 reads CASSRQQAYSEAFF. Here the CDR3 DNA reads TGTGCCAGCAGCCGACAACAGGCGTATTCTGAAGCTTTCTTT.

The chain recombines TRBV18 with TRBJ2-5, with a tentative D call TRBD1 (6 bases). The V and J ends lost 8 bases and 5 bases respectively, with 15 bases between them. The CDR3 is made up of 13 amino acids. Per the germline V gene, CDR1 is KGHSH and CDR2 is LQKENI. The CDR3 is CASGTGTGETQYF. The CDR3 DNA reads TGTGCCAGCGGCACCGGCACAGGGGAGACCCAGTACTTC.

J is TRBJ2-3 and V is TRBV10-3, with TRBD1 identical over 7 bases. J was trimmed by 5 bases and V by 7 bases; bases with no gene match: 6. Germline CDR1 and CDR2: ENHRY and SYGVKD. The CDR3 length is 13 residues. This CDR3 reads CAINRQGLDTQYF. The CDR3 DNA sequence: TGTGCCATCAACAGACAGGGTCTAGATACGCAGTATTTT.